This paragraph reports one T cell receptor (beta chain). What it recognizes is unknown. A quantity of roughly 0.5 to 1 ug RNA underwent reverse transcription using random hexamers. An immunoSEQ multiplex PCR amplified TCR beta CDR3 over 54 Vbeta and 13 Jbeta. TCRdb ran MiXCR on the immunoSEQ multiplex PCR reads and lists one entry per CDR3 protein. The table lists roughly 110,000 distinct CDR3 sequences, roughly 94% of them singletons. The CDR3 has 14 residues. Germline V gene data show CDR1 as SGDLS and CDR2 as YYNGEE. The ends lost 0 bases at V and 1 base at J; junction bases unmatched: 0. This sample stems from a study of CD8 T cells in Susac syndrome. Study-wide background: Sequenced Susac syndrome patients included more than five with active disease and 8 or 9 who were in remission. Patients with Susac syndrome were therapy-naive, on corticosteroids, or on intravenous immunoglobulin alone at the time that blood was drawn.

Study results and limitations: Individuals included in the TCR sequencing and HLA analysis were acknowledged by the study to be relatively few in number.

V gene TRBV9 combines with J gene TRBJ2-5; 7 bases fit TRBD1. This TCR was sampled from a human donor with Susac syndrome. Sample: CD8+ T cells from PBMCs. CDR3 DNA sequence: TGTGCCAGCAGCGTAGGACAGGGCCAAGAGACCCAGTACTTC. It codes for CASSVGQGQETQYF. Drawing the rest from reference TRBV9 and TRBJ2-5, the complete variable domain is DSGVTQTPKHLITATGQRVTLRCSPRSGDLSVYWYQQSLDQGLQFLIQYYNGEERAKGNILERFSAQQFPDLHSELNLSSLELGDSALYFCASSVGQGQETQYFGPGTRLLVL.